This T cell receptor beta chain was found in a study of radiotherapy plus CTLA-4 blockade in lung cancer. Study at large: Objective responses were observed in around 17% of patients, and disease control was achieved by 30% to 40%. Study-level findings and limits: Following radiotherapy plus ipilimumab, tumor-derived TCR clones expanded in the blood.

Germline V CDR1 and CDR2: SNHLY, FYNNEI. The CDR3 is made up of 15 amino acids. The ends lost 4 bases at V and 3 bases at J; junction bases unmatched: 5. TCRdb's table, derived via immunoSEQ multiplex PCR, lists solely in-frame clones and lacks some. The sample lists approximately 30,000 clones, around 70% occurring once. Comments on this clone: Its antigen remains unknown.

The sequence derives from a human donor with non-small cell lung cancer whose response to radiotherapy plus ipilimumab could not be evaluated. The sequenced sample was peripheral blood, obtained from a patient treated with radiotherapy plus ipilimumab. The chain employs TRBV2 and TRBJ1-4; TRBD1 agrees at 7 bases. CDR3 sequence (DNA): TGTGCCAGCAGTGCAACTCAGGGGGCTAATGAAAAACTGTTTTTT. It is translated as CASSATQGANEKLFF.